This T cell receptor (beta chain) was identified in a study of identical twins. This clonotype came up many times. TCRdb processed the 5' RACE reads anew with MiXCR; each CDR3 protein has one entry. The sample has 420,000 or so distinct CDR3 sequences, 15% to 20% seen once. Trimming left V 3 bases short and J 0 bases short, with 11 bases between. The CDR3 is 14 amino acids. Germline V CDR1 and CDR2: DFQATT, SNEGSKA (reference sequence). This sequence originates from a man aged 50 or older in good health. This rearrangement joins TRBV20-1 to TRBJ1-1; D unclear. The sample taken for sequencing was naive T cells sorted from blood. This CDR3 reads CSASTGPLNTEAFF. For the CDR3, the DNA is TGCAGTGCTAGTACGGGCCCTTTGAACACTGAAGCTTTCTTT.